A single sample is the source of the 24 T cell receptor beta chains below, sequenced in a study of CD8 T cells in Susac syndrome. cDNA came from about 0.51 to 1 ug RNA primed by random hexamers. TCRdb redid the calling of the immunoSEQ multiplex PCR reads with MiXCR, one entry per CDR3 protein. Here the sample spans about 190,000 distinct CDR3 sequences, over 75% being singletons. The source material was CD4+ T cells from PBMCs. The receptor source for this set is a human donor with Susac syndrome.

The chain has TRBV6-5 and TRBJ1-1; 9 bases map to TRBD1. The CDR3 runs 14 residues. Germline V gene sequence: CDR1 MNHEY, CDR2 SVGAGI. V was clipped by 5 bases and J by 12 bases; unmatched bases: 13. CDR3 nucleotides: TGTGCCAGCAGTCAAACCTCCGGGACAGGGATGACTTTCTTT. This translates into CASSQTSGTGMTFF.

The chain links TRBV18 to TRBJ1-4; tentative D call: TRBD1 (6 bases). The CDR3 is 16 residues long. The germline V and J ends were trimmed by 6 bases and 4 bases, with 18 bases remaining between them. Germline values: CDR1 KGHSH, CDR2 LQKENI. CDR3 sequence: CASSRLWTANNEKLFF. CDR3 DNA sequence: TGTGCCAGCTCCCGCCTTTGGACAGCCAATAATGAAAAACTGTTTTTT.

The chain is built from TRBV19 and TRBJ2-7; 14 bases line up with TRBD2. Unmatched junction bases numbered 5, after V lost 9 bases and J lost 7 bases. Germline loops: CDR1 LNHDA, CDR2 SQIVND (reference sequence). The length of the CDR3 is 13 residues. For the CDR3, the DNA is TGTGCCAGCCAGGGACTAGCGGGAGAAGAGCAGTACTTC. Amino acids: CASQGLAGEEQYF.

The CDR3 bases are TGTGCCAGCAGCCACTCCCCCCCGAACGAGCAGTTCTTC. It translates to CASSHSPPNEQFF. The genes are TRBV3-1 and TRBJ2-1; no clear D gene. CDR3 length equals 13 residues. Trimming left V 3 bases short and J 10 bases short, with 13 bases between. Looked up from germline, CDR1 is LGHDT and CDR2 is YNNKEL (reference sequence).

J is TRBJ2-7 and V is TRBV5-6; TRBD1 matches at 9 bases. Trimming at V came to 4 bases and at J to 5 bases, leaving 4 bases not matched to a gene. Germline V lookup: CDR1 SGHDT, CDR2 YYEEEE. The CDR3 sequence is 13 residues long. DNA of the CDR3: TGTGCCAGCAGCATTACAGGGGGCCACGAGCAGTACTTC. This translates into CASSITGGHEQYF. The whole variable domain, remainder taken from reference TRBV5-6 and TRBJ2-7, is DAGVTQSPTHLIKTRGQQVTLRCSPKSGHDTVSWYQQALGQGPQFIFQYYEEEERQRGNFPDRFSGHQFPNYSSELNVNALLLGDSALYLCASSITGGHEQYFGPGTRLTVT.

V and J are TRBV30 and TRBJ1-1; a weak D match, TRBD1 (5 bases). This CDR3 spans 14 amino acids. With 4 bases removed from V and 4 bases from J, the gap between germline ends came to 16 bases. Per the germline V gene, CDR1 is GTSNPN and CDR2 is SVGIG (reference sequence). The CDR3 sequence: CAWTLSGGGTEAFF. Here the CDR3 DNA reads TGTGCCTGGACCCTTTCGGGGGGAGGCACTGAAGCTTTCTTT.

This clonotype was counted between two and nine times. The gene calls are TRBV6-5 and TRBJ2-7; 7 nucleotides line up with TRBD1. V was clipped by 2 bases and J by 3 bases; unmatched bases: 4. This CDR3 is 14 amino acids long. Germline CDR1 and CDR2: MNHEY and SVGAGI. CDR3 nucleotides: TGTGCCAGCAGTTACGGCCCAGGGGGCTACGAGCAGTACTTC. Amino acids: CASSYGPGGYEQYF.

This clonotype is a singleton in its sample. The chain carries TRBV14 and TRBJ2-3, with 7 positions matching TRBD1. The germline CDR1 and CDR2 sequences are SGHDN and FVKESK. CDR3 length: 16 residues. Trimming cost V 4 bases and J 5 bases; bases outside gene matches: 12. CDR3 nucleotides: TGTGCCAGCAGCCCCCAACTAGGGGGCGCGGGAGATACGCAGTATTTT. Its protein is CASSPQLGGAGDTQYF. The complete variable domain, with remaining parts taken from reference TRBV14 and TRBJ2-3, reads EAGVTQFPSHSVIEKGQTVTLRCDPISGHDNLYWYRRVMGKEIKFLLHFVKESKQDESGMPNNRFLAERTGGTYSTLKVQPAELEDSGVYFCASSPQLGGAGDTQYFGPGTRLTVL.

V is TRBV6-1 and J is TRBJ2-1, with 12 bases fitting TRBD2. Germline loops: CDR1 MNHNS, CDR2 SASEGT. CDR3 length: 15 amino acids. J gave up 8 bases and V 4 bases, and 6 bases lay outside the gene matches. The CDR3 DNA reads TGTGCCAGCAGTGTGTCTAGCGGGAGGGCCTATGAGCAGTTCTTC. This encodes CASSVSSGRAYEQFF.

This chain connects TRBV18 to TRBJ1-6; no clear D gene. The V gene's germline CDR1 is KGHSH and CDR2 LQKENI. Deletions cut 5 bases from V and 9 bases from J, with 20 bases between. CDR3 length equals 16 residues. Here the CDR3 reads CASSSFDPGISSPLHF. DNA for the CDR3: TGTGCCAGCTCATCGTTCGATCCGGGCATAAGTTCACCCCTCCACTTT.

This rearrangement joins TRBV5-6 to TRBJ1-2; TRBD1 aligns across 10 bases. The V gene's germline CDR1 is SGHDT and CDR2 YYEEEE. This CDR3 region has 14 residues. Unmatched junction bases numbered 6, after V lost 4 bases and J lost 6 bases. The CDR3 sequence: CASSPDRGQDGYTF. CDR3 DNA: TGTGCCAGCAGCCCCGACAGGGGGCAGGATGGCTACACCTTC.

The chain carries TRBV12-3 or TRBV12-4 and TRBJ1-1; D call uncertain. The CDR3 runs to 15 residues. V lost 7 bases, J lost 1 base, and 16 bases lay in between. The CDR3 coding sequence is TGTGCCAGCACCTGGAGGGAGGGAGGGAACACTGAAGCTTTCTTT. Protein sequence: CASTWREGGNTEAFF.

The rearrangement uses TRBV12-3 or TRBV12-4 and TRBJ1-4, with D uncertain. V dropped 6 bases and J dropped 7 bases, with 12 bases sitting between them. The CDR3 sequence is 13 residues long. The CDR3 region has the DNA TGTGCCAGCAGGAAGGACTCTGGTGAAAAACTGTTTTTT. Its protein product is CASRKDSGEKLFF.

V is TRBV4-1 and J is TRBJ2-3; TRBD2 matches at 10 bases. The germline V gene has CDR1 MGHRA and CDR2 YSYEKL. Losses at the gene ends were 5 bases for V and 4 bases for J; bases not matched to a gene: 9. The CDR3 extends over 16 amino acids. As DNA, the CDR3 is TGCGCCAGCAGCGAGACTAGCGGGCCTCGGCCAGATACGCAGTATTTT. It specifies CASSETSGPRPDTQYF.

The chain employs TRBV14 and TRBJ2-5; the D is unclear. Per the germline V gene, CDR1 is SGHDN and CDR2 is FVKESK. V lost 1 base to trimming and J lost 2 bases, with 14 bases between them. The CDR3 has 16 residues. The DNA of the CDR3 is TGTGCCAGCAGCCAAGGCTTTAGGGAAACTCAAGAGACCCAGTACTTC. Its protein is CASSQGFRETQETQYF.

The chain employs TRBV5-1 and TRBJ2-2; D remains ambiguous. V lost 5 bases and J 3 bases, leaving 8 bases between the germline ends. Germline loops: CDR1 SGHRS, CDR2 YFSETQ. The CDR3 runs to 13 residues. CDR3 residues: CASSSFHTGELFF. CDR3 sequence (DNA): TGCGCCAGCAGTAGTTTCCACACCGGGGAGCTGTTTTTT.

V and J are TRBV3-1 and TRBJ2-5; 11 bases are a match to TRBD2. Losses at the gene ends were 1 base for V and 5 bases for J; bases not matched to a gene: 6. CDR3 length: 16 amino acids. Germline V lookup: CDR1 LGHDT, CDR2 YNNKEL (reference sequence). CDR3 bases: TGTGCCAGCAGCCAAGCCACTAGCGGGGGACCTGAGACCCAGTACTTC. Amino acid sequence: CASSQATSGGPETQYF.

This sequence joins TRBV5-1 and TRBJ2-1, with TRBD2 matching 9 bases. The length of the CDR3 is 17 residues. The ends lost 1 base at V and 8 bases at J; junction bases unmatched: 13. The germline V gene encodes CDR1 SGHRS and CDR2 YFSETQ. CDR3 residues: CASSLPRPGLAGDEQFF. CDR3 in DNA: TGCGCCAGCAGCTTGCCCCGACCGGGACTAGCAGGCGATGAGCAGTTCTTC.

As DNA, the CDR3 is TGTGCCAGCTCACGTAGCAGTAACTCTGGAAACACCATATATTTT. Translated, it gives CASSRSSNSGNTIYF. V usage is TRBV18 and J usage is TRBJ1-3; no clear D gene. The V and J ends lost 4 bases and 0 bases respectively, with 10 bases between them. The length of the CDR3 is 15 residues. Per germline, CDR1 KGHSH and CDR2 LQKENI.

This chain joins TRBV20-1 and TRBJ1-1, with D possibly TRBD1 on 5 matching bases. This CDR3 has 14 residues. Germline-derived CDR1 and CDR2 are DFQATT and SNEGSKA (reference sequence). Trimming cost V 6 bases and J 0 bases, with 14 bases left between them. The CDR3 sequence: CSAGEGSMNTEAFF. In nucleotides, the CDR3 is TGCAGTGCAGGCGAGGGGTCGATGAACACTGAAGCTTTCTTT.

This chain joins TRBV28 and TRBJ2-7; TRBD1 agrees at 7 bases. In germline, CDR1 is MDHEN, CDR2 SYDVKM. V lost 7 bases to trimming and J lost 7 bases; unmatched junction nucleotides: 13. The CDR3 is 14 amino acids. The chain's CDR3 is CASTIPGQLMEQYF. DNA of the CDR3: TGTGCCAGCACCATCCCGGGACAGTTAATGGAGCAGTACTTC.

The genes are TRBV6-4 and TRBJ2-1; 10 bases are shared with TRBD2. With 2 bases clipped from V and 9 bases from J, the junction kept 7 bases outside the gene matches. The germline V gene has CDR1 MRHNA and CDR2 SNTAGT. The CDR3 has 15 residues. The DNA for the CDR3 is TGTGCCAGCAGTGACCGTCTAGCGGGGGTGTCTGAGCAGTTCTTC. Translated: CASSDRLAGVSEQFF.

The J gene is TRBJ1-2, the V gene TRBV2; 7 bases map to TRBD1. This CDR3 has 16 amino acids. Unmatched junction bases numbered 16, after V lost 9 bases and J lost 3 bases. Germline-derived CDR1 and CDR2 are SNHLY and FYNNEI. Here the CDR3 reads CARTLGAGGVDYGYTF. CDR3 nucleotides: TGTGCCAGAACCCTGGGCGCAGGGGGTGTGGACTATGGCTACACCTTC.

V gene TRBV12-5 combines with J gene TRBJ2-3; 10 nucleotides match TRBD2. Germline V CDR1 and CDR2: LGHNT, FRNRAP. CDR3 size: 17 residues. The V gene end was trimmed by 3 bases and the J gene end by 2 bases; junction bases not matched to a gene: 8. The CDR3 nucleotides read TGTGCTAGTGGTTTAACCCGGACTAGCGGTTACACAGATACGCAGTATTTT. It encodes CASGLTRTSGYTDTQYF.